This T cell receptor (beta chain) emerged from a study of cytomegalovirus exposure and HLA in healthy donors. The CDR3 has 14 amino acids. Germline CDR1 reads MGHDK; CDR2 reads SYGVNS. V lost 2 bases and J 2 bases, leaving 7 bases between the germline ends. Study findings and constraints: When a later analysis compared HLA-associated TCR beta chains with equally common others, the HLA-associated chains turned out to be more clonally expanded and to have lower generation probabilities.

Turning to this clone: The target antigen is unknown.

In the PCR, 60 Vbeta and 13 Jbeta primers were used. Sequencing used immunoSEQ multiplex PCR; TCRdb keeps in-frame clones, though not all of them. The table records roughly 150,000 clones, around 80% of them present only once. The sequenced sample consisted of PBMCs. This chain joins TRBV25-1 and TRBJ2-4, with D possibly being TRBD1 (6 bases). The clonotype comes from a man between 25 and 39 years old in good health. The CDR3 loop reads CASSETGSKNIQYF. CDR3 bases: TGTGCCAGCAGTGAAACAGGGTCCAAAAACATTCAGTACTTC.